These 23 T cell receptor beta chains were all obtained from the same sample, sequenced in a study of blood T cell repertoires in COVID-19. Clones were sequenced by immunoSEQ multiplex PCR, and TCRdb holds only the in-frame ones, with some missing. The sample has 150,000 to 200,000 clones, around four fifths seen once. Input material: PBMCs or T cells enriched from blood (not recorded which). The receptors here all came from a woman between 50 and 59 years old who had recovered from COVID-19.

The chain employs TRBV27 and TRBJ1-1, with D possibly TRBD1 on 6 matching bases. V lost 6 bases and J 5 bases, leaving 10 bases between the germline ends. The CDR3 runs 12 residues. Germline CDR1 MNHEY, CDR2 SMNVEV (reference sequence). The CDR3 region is CASRTGLTEAFF. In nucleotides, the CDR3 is TGTGCCAGCAGGACAGGACTGACTGAAGCTTTCTTT.

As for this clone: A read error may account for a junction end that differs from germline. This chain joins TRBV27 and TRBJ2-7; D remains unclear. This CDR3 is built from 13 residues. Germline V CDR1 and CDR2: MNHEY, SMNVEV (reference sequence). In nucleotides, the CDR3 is TGTGCCAGCAGTTTAAAAAGAAGCTACGATCAGTACTTC. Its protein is CASSLKRSYDQYF.

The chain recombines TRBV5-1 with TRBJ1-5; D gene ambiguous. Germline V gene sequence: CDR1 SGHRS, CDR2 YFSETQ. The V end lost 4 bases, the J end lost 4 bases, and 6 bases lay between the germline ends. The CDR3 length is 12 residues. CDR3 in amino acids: CASSDGNQPQHF. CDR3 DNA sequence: TGCGCCAGCAGCGACGGGAATCAGCCCCAGCATTTT.

The CDR3 nucleotides are TGTGCCAGCAGCTTAGGGGACAGGAACCCCGACAATGAGCAGTTCTTC. It encodes CASSLGDRNPDNEQFF. The chain has TRBV7-9 and TRBJ2-1, with 8 bases matching TRBD1. This CDR3 spans 16 amino acids. V was clipped by 1 base and J by 5 bases; unmatched bases: 7. Germline values: CDR1 SEHNR, CDR2 FQNEAQ (reference sequence).

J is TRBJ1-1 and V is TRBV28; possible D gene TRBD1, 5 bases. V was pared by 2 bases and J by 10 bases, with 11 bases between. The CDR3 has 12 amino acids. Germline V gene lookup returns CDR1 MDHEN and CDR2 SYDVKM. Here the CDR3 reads CASSLGRGGAFF. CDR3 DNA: TGTGCCAGCAGTTTAGGTCGGGGGGGAGCTTTCTTT.

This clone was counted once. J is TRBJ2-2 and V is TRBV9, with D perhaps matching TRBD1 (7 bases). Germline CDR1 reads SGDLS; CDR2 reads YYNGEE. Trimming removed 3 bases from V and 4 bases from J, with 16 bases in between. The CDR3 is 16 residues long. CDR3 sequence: CASSARDSIATGELFF. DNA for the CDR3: TGTGCCAGCAGCGCGCGGGACAGTATAGCCACCGGGGAGCTGTTTTTT.

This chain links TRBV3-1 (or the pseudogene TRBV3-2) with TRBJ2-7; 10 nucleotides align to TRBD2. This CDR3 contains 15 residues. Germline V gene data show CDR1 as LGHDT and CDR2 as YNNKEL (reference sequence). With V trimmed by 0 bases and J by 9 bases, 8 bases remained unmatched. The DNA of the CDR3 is TGTGCCAGCAGCCAAGAGGGTAGCGGGAGGTTAGGGCAGTACTTC. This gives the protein CASSQEGSGRLGQYF.

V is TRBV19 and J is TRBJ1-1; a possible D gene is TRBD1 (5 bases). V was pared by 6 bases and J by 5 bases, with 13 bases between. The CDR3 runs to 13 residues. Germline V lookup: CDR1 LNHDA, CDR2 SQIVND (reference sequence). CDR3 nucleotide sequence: TGTGCCAGTAGCCTTGGACAAGGGACTGAAGCTTTCTTT. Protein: CASSLGQGTEAFF.

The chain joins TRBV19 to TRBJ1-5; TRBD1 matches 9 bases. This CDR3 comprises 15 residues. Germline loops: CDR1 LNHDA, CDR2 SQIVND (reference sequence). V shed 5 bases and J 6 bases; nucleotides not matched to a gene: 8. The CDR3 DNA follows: TGTGCCAGTAGTCCGGACAGGGGAGGTGTTCAGCCCCAGCATTTT. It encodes CASSPDRGGVQPQHF.

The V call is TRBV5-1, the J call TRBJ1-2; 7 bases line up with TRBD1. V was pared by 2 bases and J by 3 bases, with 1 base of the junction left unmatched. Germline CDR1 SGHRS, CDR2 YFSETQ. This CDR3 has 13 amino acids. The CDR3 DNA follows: TGCGCCAGCAGCTTCACAGGGGACTATGGCTACACCTTC. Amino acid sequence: CASSFTGDYGYTF.

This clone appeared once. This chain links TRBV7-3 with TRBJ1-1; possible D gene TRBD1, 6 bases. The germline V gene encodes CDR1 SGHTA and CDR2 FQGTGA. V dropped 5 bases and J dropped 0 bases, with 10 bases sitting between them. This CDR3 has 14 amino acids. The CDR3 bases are TGTGCCAGCAGCCAGGGGACATTGAACACTGAAGCTTTCTTT. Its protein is CASSQGTLNTEAFF.

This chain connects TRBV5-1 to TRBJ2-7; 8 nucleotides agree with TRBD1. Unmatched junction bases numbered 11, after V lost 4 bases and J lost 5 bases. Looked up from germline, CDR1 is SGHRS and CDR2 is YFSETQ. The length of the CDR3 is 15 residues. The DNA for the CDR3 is TGCGCCAGCAGCCCCTCCCCGACAGGGGCCCACGAGCAGTACTTC. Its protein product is CASSPSPTGAHEQYF.

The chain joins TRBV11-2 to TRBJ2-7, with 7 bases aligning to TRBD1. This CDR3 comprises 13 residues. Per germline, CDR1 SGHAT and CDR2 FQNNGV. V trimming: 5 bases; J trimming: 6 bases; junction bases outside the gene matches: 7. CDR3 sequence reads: CASSRDRVREQYF. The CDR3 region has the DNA TGTGCCAGCAGCCGCGACAGGGTCCGCGAGCAGTACTTC.

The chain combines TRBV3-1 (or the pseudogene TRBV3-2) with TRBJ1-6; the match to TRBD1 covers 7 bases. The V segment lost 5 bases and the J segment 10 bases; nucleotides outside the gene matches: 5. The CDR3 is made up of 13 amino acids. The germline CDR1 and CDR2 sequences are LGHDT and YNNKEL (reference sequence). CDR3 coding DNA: TGTGCCAGCAGCGAGACAGGGCGGTCACCCCTCCACTTT. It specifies CASSETGRSPLHF.

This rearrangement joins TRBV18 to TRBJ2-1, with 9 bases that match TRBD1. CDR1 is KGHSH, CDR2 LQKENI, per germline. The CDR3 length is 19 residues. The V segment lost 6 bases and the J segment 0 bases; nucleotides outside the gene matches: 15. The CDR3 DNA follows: TGTGCCAGCTCCATGGTAGGGACAGGGCCCCTGAGCTCCTACAATGAGCAGTTCTTC. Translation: CASSMVGTGPLSSYNEQFF. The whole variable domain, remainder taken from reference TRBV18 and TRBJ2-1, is NAGVMQNPRHLVRRRGQEARLRCSPMKGHSHVYWYRQLPEEGLKFMVYLQKENIIDESGMPKERFSAEFPKEGPSILRIQQVVRGDSAAYFCASSMVGTGPLSSYNEQFFGPGTRLTVL.

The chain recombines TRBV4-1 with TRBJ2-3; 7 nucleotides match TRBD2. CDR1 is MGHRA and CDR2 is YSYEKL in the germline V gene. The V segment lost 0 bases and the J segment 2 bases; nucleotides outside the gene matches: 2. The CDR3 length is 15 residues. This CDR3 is CASSQDLADTDTQYF. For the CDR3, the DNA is TGCGCCAGCAGCCAAGACCTAGCGGACACAGATACGCAGTATTTT.

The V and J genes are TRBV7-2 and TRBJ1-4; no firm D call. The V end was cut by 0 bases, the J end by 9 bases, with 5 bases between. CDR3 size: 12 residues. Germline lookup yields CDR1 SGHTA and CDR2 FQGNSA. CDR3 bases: TGTGCCAGCAGCTTAGCCGGGAAAAAACTGTTTTTT. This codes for CASSLAGKKLFF.

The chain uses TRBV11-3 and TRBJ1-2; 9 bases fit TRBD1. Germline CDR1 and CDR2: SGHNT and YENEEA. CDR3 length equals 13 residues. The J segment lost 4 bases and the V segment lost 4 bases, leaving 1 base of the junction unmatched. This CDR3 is CASSSTGGYGYTF. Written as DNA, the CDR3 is TGTGCCAGCAGCTCGACAGGGGGCTATGGCTACACCTTC. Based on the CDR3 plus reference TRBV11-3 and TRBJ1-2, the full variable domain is EAGVVQSPRYKIIEKKQPVAFWCNPISGHNTLYWYLQNLGQGPELLIRYENEEAVDDSQLPKDRFSAERLKGVDSTLKIQPAELGDSAVYLCASSSTGGYGYTFGSGTRLTVV.

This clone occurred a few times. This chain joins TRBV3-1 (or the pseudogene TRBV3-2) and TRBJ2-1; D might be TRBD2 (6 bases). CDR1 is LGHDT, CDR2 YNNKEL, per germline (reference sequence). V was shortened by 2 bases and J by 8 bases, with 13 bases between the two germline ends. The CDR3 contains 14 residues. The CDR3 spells CASSQQPGSDEQFF. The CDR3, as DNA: TGTGCCAGCAGCCAACAGCCCGGGAGCGATGAGCAGTTCTTC.

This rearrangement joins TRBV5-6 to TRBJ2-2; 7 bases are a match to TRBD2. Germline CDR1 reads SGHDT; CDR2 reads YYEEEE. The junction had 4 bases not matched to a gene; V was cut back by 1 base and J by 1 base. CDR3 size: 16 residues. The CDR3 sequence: CASSLLASGNTGELFF. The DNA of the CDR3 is TGTGCCAGCAGCTTGTTGGCTAGCGGGAACACCGGGGAGCTGTTTTTT.

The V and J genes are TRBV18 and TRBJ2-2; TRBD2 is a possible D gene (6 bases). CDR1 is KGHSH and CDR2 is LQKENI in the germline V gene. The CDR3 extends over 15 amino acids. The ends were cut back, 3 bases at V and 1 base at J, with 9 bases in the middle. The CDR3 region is CASSPPGLNTGELFF. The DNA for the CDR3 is TGTGCCAGCTCACCCCCGGGACTGAACACCGGGGAGCTGTTTTTT.

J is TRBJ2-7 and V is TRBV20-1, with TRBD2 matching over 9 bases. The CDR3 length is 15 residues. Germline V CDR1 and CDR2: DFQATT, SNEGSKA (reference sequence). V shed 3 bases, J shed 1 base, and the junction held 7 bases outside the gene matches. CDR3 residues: CSASYPGLASYEQYF. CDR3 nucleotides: TGCAGTGCTAGTTACCCGGGACTAGCATCCTACGAGCAGTACTTC.

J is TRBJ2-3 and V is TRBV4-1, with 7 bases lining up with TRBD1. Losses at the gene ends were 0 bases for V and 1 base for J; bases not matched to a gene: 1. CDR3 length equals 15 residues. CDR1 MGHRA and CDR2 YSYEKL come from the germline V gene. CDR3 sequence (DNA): TGCGCCAGCAGCCAAGATGGGACAGGCACAGATACGCAGTATTTT. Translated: CASSQDGTGTDTQYF.